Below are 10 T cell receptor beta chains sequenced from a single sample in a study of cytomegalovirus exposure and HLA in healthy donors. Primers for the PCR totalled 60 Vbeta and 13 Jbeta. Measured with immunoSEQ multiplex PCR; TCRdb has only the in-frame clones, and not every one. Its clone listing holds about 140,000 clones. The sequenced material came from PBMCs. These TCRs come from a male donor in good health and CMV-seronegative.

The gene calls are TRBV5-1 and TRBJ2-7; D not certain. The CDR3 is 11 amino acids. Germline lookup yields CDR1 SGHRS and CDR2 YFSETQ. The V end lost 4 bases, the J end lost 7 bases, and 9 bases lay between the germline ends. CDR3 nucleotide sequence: TGCGCCAGCAGCGAGGTCGGAGAGCAGTACTTC. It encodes CASSEVGEQYF.

CDR3 residues: CASDEGSYNSPLHF. Here the CDR3 DNA reads TGTGCCAGCGATGAGGGCTCCTATAATTCACCCCTCCACTTT. The chain uses TRBV9 and TRBJ1-6; D is uncertain. The CDR3 extends over 14 amino acids. Trimming cost V 7 bases and J 0 bases, with 8 bases left between them. CDR1 and CDR2 from the germline V gene are SGDLS and YYNGEE.

The CDR3 DNA reads as TGTGCCTGGAGTGTAGGAAAACCCGGGAACACCATATATTTT. Its translation: CAWSVGKPGNTIYF. This chain connects TRBV30 to TRBJ1-3, with unresolved D. Germline V gives CDR1 GTSNPN, CDR2 SVGIG (reference sequence). This CDR3 region has 14 residues. The germline V and J ends were trimmed by 0 bases and 7 bases, with 13 bases remaining between them.

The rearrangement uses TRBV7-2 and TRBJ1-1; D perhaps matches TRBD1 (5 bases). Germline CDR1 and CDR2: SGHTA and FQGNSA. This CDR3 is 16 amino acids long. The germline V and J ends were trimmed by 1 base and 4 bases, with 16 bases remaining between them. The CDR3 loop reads CASSLDGGTLGTEAFF. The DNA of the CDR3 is TGTGCCAGCAGCTTAGATGGGGGGACCTTGGGCACTGAAGCTTTCTTT.

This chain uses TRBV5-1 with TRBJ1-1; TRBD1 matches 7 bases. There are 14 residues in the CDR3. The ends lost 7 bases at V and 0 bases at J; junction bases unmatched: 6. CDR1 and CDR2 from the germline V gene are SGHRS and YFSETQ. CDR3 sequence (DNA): TGCGCCAGCCGGACAGGCGACATGAACACTGAAGCTTTCTTT. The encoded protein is CASRTGDMNTEAFF.

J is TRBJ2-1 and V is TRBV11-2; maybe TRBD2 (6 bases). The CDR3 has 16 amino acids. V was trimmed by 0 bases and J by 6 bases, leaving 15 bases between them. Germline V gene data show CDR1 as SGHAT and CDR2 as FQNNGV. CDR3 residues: CASSLEPTRSGNEQFF. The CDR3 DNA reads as TGTGCCAGCAGCTTAGAACCGACTAGGTCGGGCAATGAGCAGTTCTTC.

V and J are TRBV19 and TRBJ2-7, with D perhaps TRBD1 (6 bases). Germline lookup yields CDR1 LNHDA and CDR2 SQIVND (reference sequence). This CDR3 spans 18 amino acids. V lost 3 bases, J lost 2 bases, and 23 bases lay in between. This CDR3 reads CASSIGKKQGMGTYEQYF. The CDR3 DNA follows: TGTGCCAGTAGTATCGGAAAGAAACAGGGTATGGGAACCTACGAGCAGTACTTC.

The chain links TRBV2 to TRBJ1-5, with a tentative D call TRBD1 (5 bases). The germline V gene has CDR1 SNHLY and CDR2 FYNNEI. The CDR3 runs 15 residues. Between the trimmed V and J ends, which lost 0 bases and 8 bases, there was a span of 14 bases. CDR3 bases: TGTGCCAGCAGTGAAGCGCTTAGGCAGGACAAGCCCCAGCATTTT. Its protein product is CASSEALRQDKPQHF.

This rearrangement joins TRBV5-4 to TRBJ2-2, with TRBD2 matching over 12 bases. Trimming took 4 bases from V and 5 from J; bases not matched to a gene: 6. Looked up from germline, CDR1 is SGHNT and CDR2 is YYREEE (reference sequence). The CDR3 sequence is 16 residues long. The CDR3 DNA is TGTGCCAGCAGCCTAGCGGGAGGGCCTAGGACCGGGGAGCTGTTTTTT. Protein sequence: CASSLAGGPRTGELFF.

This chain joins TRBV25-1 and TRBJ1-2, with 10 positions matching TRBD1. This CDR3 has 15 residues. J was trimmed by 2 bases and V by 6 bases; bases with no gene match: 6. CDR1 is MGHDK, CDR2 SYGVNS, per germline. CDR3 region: CASRPPGQGNYGYTF. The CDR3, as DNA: TGTGCCAGCAGACCCCCGGGACAGGGGAACTATGGCTACACCTTC.